The present entry profiles one TCR beta chain with its context. Original handling: Reference gene primer amplification in the assay estimated nucleated cell counts. Method: immunoSEQ multiplex PCR; TCRdb's copy keeps in-frame clones and lacks some. V, J and clone size reflect that table, while D and trimming were determined from the DNA. Of over 200,000 clones in the sample, about nine tenths were seen once. Germline-derived CDR1 and CDR2 are ENHRY and SYGVKD. Unmatched junction bases numbered 3, after V lost 6 bases and J lost 1 base. This CDR3 region has 15 residues. The source of the sample is a study of blood T cell repertoires in COVID-19. At the level of the study: The origin of the acute and convalescent COVID-19 samples was the United States, Italy and Spain. The cDNA or gDNA used as material had been derived from T cells, B-cell-depleted T cells, or PBMCs.

The V gene is TRBV10-3, the J gene TRBJ2-2, with 9 bases that match TRBD1. The TCR sequence derives from a woman between 40 and 50 years old with acute or convalescent COVID-19. The sample was peripheral blood. CDR3 nucleotide sequence: TGTGCCATCAGCCGGGGACAGGGGAACACCGGGGAGCTGTTTTTT. Amino acids: CAISRGQGNTGELFF.